This TCR beta chain appears in the sequencing data of a study of blood T cell repertoires in COVID-19. Overall study context: The origin of the acute and convalescent COVID-19 samples was the United States, Italy and Spain. Sample material is recorded as cDNA or gDNA derived from T cells, B-cell-depleted T cells, or PBMCs.

The CDR3 extends over 11 amino acids. V lost 8 bases and J lost 2, with 4 bases in between. Germline V gene lookup returns CDR1 SGHTA and CDR2 FQGNSA. Under the authors' procedure: How many nucleated cells were present was estimated from reference gene primer amplification. Only in-frame clones appear in the TCRdb table, and some are missing; sequencing was by immunoSEQ multiplex PCR. V and J calls and clone size are given by that table; D and trimming were obtained from the DNA. Of about 260,000 clones listed, 85% to 90% are singletons. This clone appeared a single time. The sample was peripheral blood. The source is a human donor in a cohort sampled during active COVID-19. The gene calls are TRBV7-2 and TRBJ2-1; D is undetermined. Written as DNA, the CDR3 is TGTGCCAGCGGAGCCTACAATGAGCAGTTCTTC. Encoded protein: CASGAYNEQFF.